This T cell receptor beta chain was found in a study of T cells in Graves' hyperthyroidism and ophthalmopathy. Overall study context: Peripheral blood was collected at initial diagnosis, before any treatment.

The CDR3 extends over 15 amino acids. After removal of 0 bases from V and 6 bases from J, the junction contained 2 bases not matched to a gene. The germline V gene has CDR1 SGHRS and CDR2 YFSETQ. This clonotype showed up many times. Amplification yielded TCR beta CDR3 regions, with RNA transcripts as the source. During a first-round RT-PCR of the TCR CDR3, the HTBI primer set was used. MiXCR, applied by TCRdb to the multiplex PCR reads, yields one record per CDR3 protein. The sample holds some 440,000 distinct CDR3 sequences, around a sixth seen once. The sequencing input was blood. V is TRBV5-1 and J is TRBJ2-1; TRBD2 aligns across 11 bases. The receptor comes from a woman between 18 and 30 years old with Graves' hyperthyroidism. The CDR3 DNA sequence: TGCGCCAGCAGCTTGGATAGCGGGAGGGCCAATGAGCAGTTCTTC. Translating it yields CASSLDSGRANEQFF.